This TCR beta chain was captured by sequencing in a study of Ad26.COV2.S vaccination and SARS-CoV-2 variants. Regarding the study as a whole: It was found that vaccine and placebo recipients had similar non-spike TCR breadth.

Turning to this clone: Its cognate antigen is unknown.

The CDR3 spans 12 residues. Germline V gene sequence: CDR1 SGHAT, CDR2 FQNNGV. Trimming pared 1 base from V and 12 bases from J, leaving 13 bases between. The data were produced by immunoSEQ multiplex PCR, yet TCRdb's version contains in-frame clones alone and is incomplete. In the table there are a few hundred thousand clones, around 92% of which are singletons. Treatment noted: around 19 received Ad26.COV2.S at low or high dose, single or two shots; a few received placebo; per-sample allocation not given. Sampling happened 63 days after the first vaccine or placebo injection. The material was peripheral blood, obtained in a trial of Ad26.COV2.S vaccine versus placebo. This receptor was taken from a person between 18 and 60 years old who received the Ad26.COV2.S COVID-19 vaccine or a placebo. This chain joins TRBV11-2 and TRBJ2-7; D perhaps matches TRBD1 (5 bases). In DNA form, the CDR3 reads TGTGCCAGCAGCTTAGTAGGGCAGGGTCCGTACTTC. Its protein is CASSLVGQGPYF.